What follows are 8 T cell receptor beta chains derived from one specimen sequenced in a study of cytomegalovirus exposure and HLA in healthy donors. PCR was performed using 60 Vbeta and 13 Jbeta primers. This table comes from immunoSEQ multiplex PCR, and its TCRdb copy is limited to in-frame clones, with some not included. The sample has roughly 140,000 clones; about four fifths are singletons. Material: PBMCs. The receptors here all came from a man younger than 40 in good health and CMV-seropositive.

This CDR3 reads CASSLTGSATNEKLFF. The CDR3 nucleotides read TGTGCCAGCAGCTTGACAGGGTCGGCAACTAATGAAAAACTGTTTTTT. The chain links TRBV5-6 to TRBJ1-4, with D perhaps TRBD1 (6 bases). Germline CDR1 and CDR2: SGHDT and YYEEEE. The length of the CDR3 is 16 residues. Between the trimmed V and J ends, which lost 1 base and 0 bases, there was a span of 10 bases.

The rearrangement joins TRBV28 to TRBJ2-1, with D possibly TRBD2 on 6 matching bases. Germline CDR1 is MDHEN and CDR2 is SYDVKM. Trimming pared 5 bases from V and 8 bases from J, leaving 19 bases between. There are 15 residues in the CDR3. Here the CDR3 DNA reads TGTGCCAGCAGTCCTCCGGGACTTCAATCCGATGAGCAGTTCTTC. This codes for CASSPPGLQSDEQFF.

This chain connects TRBV28 to TRBJ2-1; D might be TRBD1 (6 bases). V lost 7 bases, J lost 4 bases, and 8 bases lay in between. The CDR3 loop spans 12 amino acids. Germline CDR1 MDHEN, CDR2 SYDVKM. CDR3 nucleotide sequence: TGTGCCAGCAACACAGGGTACAATGAGCAGTTCTTC. It codes for CASNTGYNEQFF. The whole variable domain, filled in from reference TRBV28 and TRBJ2-1, reads DVKVTQSSRYLVKRTGEKVFLECVQDMDHENMFWYRQDPGLGLRLIYFSYDVKMKEKGDIPEGYSVSREKKERFSLILESASTNQTSMYLCASNTGYNEQFFGPGTRLTVL.

V usage is TRBV29-1 and J usage is TRBJ2-3; perhaps TRBD1 as D (5 bases). The CDR3 runs 17 residues. Germline CDR1 and CDR2: SQVTM and ANQGSEA. The ends were cut back, 0 bases at V and 6 bases at J, with 22 bases in the middle. The CDR3 sequence: CSVEEGLQLVQTDTQYF. CDR3 bases: TGCAGCGTTGAAGAGGGGCTTCAGCTAGTTCAAACGGATACGCAGTATTTT.

The chain employs TRBV2 and TRBJ2-7; 7 bases match TRBD1. V was pared by 2 bases and J by 3 bases, with 4 bases of the junction left unmatched. The CDR3 length is 14 residues. The germline gives CDR1 SNHLY, CDR2 FYNNEI. The DNA of the CDR3 is TGTGCCAGCAGTGAACTGACAGGGAGCTACGAGCAGTACTTC. It codes for CASSELTGSYEQYF.

This chain connects TRBV4-1 to TRBJ2-7; the D gene is possibly TRBD2 (5 bases). V was pared by 3 bases and J by 4 bases, with 16 bases between. The CDR3 has 15 amino acids. CDR1 MGHRA and CDR2 YSYEKL come from the germline V gene. The CDR3 is CASSHLIEGSYEQYF. CDR3 nucleotide sequence: TGCGCCAGCAGCCATTTGATTGAGGGTTCGTACGAGCAGTACTTC.

V usage is TRBV7-2 and J usage is TRBJ2-1, with TRBD1 as a possible D gene (5 bases). This CDR3 is built from 16 residues. Deletions cut 1 base from V and 6 bases from J, with 16 bases between. Germline CDR1 SGHTA, CDR2 FQGNSA. CDR3 loop: CASSLGRQGLGNEQFF. CDR3 DNA: TGTGCCAGCAGCTTAGGACGTCAGGGTCTGGGCAATGAGCAGTTCTTC.

This clone has just a few counts. The J gene is TRBJ1-6, the V gene TRBV27; 11 bases are shared with TRBD1. The CDR3 has 16 residues. The germline gives CDR1 MNHEY, CDR2 SMNVEV (reference sequence). J was trimmed by 9 bases and V by 0 bases; bases with no gene match: 4. CDR3 residues: CASSLSLGQGVSPLHF. CDR3 DNA sequence: TGTGCCAGCAGTTTATCCTTGGGACAGGGGGTTTCACCCCTCCACTTT.